This TCR beta chain was sequenced during a study of shared clonotypes between healthy human individuals. Worth noting for this clone: An end of the junction differs from the germline gene, which may be a read error.

CDR1 LNHDA and CDR2 SQIVND come from the germline V gene (reference sequence). This CDR3 is built from 12 residues. TCRdb keeps only in-frame clones here, not all; method: immunoSEQ multiplex PCR. The table shows about 340,000 clones, with over 70% occurring only once. Material: memory CD4+ T cells sorted from blood. As to subset: CD45RA-negative fraction. The sequence was obtained from a man aged 25-45 years in good health. The chain has TRBV19 and TRBJ1-1; a weak D match, TRBD1 (5 bases). Here the CDR3 DNA reads TGTGCCGGTAGGGGTGTACACACTGAAGCTTTCTTT. This translates into CAGRGVHTEAFF.